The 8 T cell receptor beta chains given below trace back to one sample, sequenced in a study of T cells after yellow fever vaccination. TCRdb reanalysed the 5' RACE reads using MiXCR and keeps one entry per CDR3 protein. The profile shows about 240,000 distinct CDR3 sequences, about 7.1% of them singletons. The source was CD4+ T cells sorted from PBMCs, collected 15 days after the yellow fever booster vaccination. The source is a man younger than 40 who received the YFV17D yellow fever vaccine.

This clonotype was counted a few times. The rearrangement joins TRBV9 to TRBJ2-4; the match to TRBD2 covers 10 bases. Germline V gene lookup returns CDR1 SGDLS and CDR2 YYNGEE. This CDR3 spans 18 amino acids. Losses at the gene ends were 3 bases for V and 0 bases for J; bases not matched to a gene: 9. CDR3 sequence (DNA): TGTGCCAGCAGCGAGGGGACTAGCGCGGAAATAGCCAAAAACATTCAGTACTTC. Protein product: CASSEGTSAEIAKNIQYF.

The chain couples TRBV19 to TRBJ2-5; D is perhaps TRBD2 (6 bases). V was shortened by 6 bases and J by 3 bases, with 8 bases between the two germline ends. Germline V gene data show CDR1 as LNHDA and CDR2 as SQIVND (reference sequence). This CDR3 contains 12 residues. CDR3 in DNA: TGTGCCAGTAGCGGACTAAAAGAGACCCAGTACTTC. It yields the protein CASSGLKETQYF.

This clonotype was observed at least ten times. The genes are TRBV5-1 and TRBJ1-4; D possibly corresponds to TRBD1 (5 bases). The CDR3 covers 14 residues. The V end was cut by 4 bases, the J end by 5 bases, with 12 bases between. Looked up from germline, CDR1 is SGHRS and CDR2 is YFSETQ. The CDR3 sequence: CASSPQGGNEKLFF. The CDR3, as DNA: TGCGCCAGCAGCCCTCAGGGAGGGAATGAAAAACTGTTTTTT.

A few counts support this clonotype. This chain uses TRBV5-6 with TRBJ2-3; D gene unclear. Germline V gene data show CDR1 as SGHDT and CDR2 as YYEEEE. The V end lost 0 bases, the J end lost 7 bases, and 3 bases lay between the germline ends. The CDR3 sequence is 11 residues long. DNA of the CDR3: TGTGCCAGCAGCTTGGAAAATACGCAGTATTTT. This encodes CASSLENTQYF.

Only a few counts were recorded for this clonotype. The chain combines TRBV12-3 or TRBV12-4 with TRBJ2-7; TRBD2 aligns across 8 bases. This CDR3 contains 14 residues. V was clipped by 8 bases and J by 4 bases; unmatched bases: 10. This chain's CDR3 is CASPDSGSTYEQYF. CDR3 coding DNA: TGTGCCAGCCCCGACAGCGGGAGCACTTACGAGCAGTACTTC.

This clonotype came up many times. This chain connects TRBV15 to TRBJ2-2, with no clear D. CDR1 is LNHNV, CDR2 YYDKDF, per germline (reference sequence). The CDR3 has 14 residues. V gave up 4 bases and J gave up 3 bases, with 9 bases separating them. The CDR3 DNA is TGTGCCACCAGCACCGAGTCACACACCGGGGAGCTGTTTTTT. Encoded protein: CATSTESHTGELFF.

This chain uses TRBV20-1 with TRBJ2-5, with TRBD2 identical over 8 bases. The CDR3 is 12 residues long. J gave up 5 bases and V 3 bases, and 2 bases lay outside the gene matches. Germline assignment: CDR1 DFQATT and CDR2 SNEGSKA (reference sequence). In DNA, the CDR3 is TGCAGTGCTAGGCCTAGCGGGGAGACCCAGTACTTC. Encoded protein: CSARPSGETQYF.

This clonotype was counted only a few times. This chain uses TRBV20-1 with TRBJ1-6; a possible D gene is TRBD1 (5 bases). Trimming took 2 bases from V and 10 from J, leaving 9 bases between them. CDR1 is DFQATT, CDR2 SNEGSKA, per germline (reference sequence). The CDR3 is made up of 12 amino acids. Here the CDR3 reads CSARLGASPLHF. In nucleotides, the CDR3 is TGCAGTGCTAGACTAGGGGCCTCACCCCTCCACTTT.